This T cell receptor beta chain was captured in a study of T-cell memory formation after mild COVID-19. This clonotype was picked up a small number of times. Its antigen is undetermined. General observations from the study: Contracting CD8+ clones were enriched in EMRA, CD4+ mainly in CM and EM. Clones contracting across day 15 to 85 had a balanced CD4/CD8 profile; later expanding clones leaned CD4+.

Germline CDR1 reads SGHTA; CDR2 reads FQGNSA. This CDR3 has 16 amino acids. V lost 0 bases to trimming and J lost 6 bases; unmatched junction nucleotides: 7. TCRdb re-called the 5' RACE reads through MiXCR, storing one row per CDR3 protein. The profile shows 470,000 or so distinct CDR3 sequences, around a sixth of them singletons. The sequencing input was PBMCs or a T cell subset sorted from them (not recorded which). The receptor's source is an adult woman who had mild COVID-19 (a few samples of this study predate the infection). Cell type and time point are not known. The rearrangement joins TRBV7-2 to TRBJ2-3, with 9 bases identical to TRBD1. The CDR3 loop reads CASSLATGGSMDTQYF. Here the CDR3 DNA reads TGTGCCAGCAGCTTAGCGACAGGGGGAAGCATGGATACGCAGTATTTT.